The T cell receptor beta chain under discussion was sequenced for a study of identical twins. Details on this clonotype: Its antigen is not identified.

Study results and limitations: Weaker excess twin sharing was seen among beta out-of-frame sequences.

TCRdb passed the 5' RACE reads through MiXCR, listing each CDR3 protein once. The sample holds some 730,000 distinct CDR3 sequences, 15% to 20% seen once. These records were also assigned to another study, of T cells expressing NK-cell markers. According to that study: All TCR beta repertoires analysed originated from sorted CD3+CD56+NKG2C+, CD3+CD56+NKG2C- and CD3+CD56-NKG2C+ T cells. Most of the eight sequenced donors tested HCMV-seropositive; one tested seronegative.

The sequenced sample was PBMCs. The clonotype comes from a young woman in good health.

CDR3 region: CSVGVSYNEQFF. DNA of the CDR3: TGCAGCGTTGGAGTTAGTTACAATGAGCAGTTCTTC. The chain joins TRBV29-1 to TRBJ2-1, with D uncertain. The CDR3 contains 12 residues. V lost 4 bases and J lost 4, with 8 bases in between. Germline-derived CDR1 and CDR2 are SQVTM and ANQGSEA.